These T cell receptor beta chains were read from a single sample in a study of blood T cell repertoires in COVID-19. Profiling relied on immunoSEQ multiplex PCR, and the TCRdb table lists in-frame clones only, not all of them. The table records 88,000 or so clones, over 75% of them present only once. Material for sequencing was peripheral blood. The origin of the receptors is a man between 60 and 75 years old with acute or convalescent COVID-19. The CDR3 runs from the conserved cysteine through the conserved F or W. Each record gives: V gene, J gene, D gene, clone size, CDR3 protein, CDR3 DNA. A D gene is named only where the DNA matches it firmly. The size of a clone is reported for some rows only, either as once, few or many, or as a class for expanded clones.

>TRBV5-1|TRBJ1-6|NA|few
CASSLGQASSPLHF
TGCGCCAGCAGCTTGGGACAGGCCAGTTCACCCCTCCACTTT
>TRBV3-1/TRBV3-2|TRBJ2-1|NA|NA
CASSQDSQLSYNEQFF
TGTGCCAGCAGCCAAGATAGCCAGTTGTCCTACAATGAGCAGTTCTTC
>TRBV7-2|TRBJ2-7|NA|NA
CASSLGSAGTFYEQYF
TGTGCCAGCAGCTTAGGTTCGGCGGGGACGTTCTACGAGCAGTACTTC
>TRBV2|TRBJ1-1|TRBD1|NA
CASRDRGEAEAFF
TGTGCCAGCAGGGACAGGGGTGAGGCTGAAGCTTTCTTT
>TRBV3-1/TRBV3-2|TRBJ2-7|NA|NA
CASSLYGPGTSYEQYF
TGTGCCAGCAGCCTCTACGGCCCGGGAACCTCCTACGAGCAGTACTTC
>TRBV6-6|TRBJ2-7|TRBD2|NA
CASSYGGRAPYEQYF
TGTGCCAGCAGTTACGGCGGGAGGGCCCCCTACGAGCAGTACTTC
>TRBV21-1|TRBJ1-5|NA|NA
CASSKRMTKNQPQHF
TGTGCCAGCAGCAAAAGGATGACAAAAAATCAGCCCCAGCATTTT
>TRBV7-2|TRBJ1-3|NA|NA
CASSPQGKLSGNTIYF
TGTGCCAGCAGCCCCCAGGGAAAACTCTCTGGAAACACCATATATTTT
>TRBV4-2|TRBJ2-1|NA|NA
CASSQFDREDNEQFF
TGTGCCAGCAGCCAATTCGACAGGGAGGACAATGAGCAGTTCTTC
>TRBV4-1|TRBJ1-5|TRBD1|NA
CASSQAQGGGNQPQHF
TGCGCCAGCAGCCAAGCACAGGGGGGGGGTAATCAGCCCCAGCATTTT
>TRBV5-6|TRBJ2-5|NA|NA
CASQRLDRLRDQYF
TGTGCCAGTCAGCGGCTGGACAGACTAAGAGACCAGTACTTC
>TRBV5-4|TRBJ1-5|TRBD1|NA
CASSQDREQPQHF
TGTGCCAGCAGCCAGGACAGGGAGCAGCCCCAGCATTTT
>TRBV29-1|TRBJ2-7|NA|NA
CSVVPGNPYEQYF
TGCAGCGTTGTTCCGGGGAACCCCTACGAGCAGTACTTC
>TRBV4-3|TRBJ2-2|TRBD1|NA
CASSQVQGTGSGELFF
TGCGCCAGCAGCCAAGTACAGGGGACGGGATCCGGGGAGCTGTTTTTT
>TRBV19|TRBJ1-1|TRBD1|NA
CASSSPTGGETEAFF
TGTGCCAGTAGTTCCCCGACAGGGGGTGAGACTGAAGCTTTCTTT
>TRBV11-1|TRBJ2-1|NA|NA
CASTRTSSYNEQFF
TGTGCCAGCACCCGCACGAGCTCCTACAATGAGCAGTTCTTC
>TRBV5-1|TRBJ2-5|TRBD2|once
CASETGGPRETQYF
TGCGCCAGCGAAACGGGAGGGCCTCGGGAGACCCAGTACTTC
>TRBV7-3|TRBJ2-2|TRBD2|NA
CASSQLAGGDTGELFF
TGTGCCAGCAGTCAACTAGCGGGGGGCGACACCGGGGAGCTGTTTTTT
>TRBV11-2|TRBJ1-2|NA|NA
CASSLGADYGYTF
TGTGCCAGCAGCTTGGGGGCGGACTATGGCTACACCTTC
>TRBV7-6|TRBJ1-1|TRBD1|few
CASSGQGRTTEAFF
TGTGCCAGCAGCGGACAGGGGCGCACCACTGAAGCTTTCTTT
>TRBV3-1/TRBV3-2|TRBJ2-3|TRBD2|NA
CASSQEIFSLAGGDTQYF
TGTGCCAGCAGCCAAGAAATATTCAGCCTAGCGGGAGGAGATACGCAGTATTTT
>TRBV29-1|TRBJ2-1|TRBD2|NA
CSSSGSSNEQFF
TGCAGCTCAAGCGGGAGTTCTAATGAGCAGTTCTTC
>TRBV11-3|TRBJ2-7|TRBD2|few
CASSRGGGRSEQYF
TGTGCCAGCAGCCGCGGGGGCGGGAGGTCGGAGCAGTACTTC
>TRBV5-4|TRBJ1-2|NA|few
CASSFHQGNYGYTF
TGTGCCAGCAGCTTTCACCAGGGTAACTATGGCTACACCTTC
>TRBV30|TRBJ2-1|TRBD2|NA
CAWNSLAGVRNEQFF
TGTGCCTGGAATTCACTAGCGGGAGTCAGAAATGAGCAGTTCTTC
>TRBV2|TRBJ1-2|NA|NA
CASSYRDTYGYTF
TGTGCCAGCAGCTACCGGGACACGTATGGCTACACCTTC
>TRBV27|TRBJ1-6|TRBD1|NA
CASSLYRGNSPLHF
TGTGCCAGCAGTTTATACAGGGGAAATTCACCCCTCCACTTT
>TRBV20-1|TRBJ2-3|NA|NA
CSAESSDTQYF
TGCAGTGCGGAGTCCTCGGATACGCAGTATTTT
>TRBV5-1|TRBJ2-2|NA|once
CASQTLGSTGELFF
TGCGCCAGCCAGACACTCGGGAGCACCGGGGAGCTGTTTTTT
>TRBV6-1|TRBJ1-2|NA|NA
CASSASGEGSWGYTF
TGTGCCAGCAGCGCCTCCGGGGAGGGAAGTTGGGGCTACACCTTC
>TRBV7-8|TRBJ2-7|NA|NA
CASSSSEGAGEQYF
TGTGCCAGCAGCTCGTCGGAGGGGGCTGGCGAGCAGTACTTC
>TRBV5-6|TRBJ1-1|NA|NA
CASSTRGGLTEAFF
TGTGCCAGCAGCACCCGAGGAGGCCTGACTGAAGCTTTCTTT
>TRBV19|TRBJ1-1|TRBD1|NA
CASSIGQGEAFF
TGTGCCAGTAGTATCGGACAGGGTGAAGCTTTCTTT
>TRBV15|TRBJ1-5|NA|few
CATSGRRDQPQHF
TGTGCCACCAGCGGTCGTAGAGATCAGCCCCAGCATTTT
>TRBV7-9|TRBJ1-1|NA|NA
CASGEGTEAFF
TGTGCCAGCGGGGAGGGCACTGAAGCTTTCTTT
>TRBV7-3|TRBJ2-2|TRBD1|NA
CASSPRTGGNSGELFF
TGTGCCAGCAGCCCACGGACAGGGGGCAATTCCGGGGAGCTGTTTTTT
>TRBV7-6|TRBJ1-4|NA|NA
CASSLAYRGPTNEKLFF
TGTGCCAGCAGCTTAGCGTACCGCGGGCCAACTAATGAAAAACTGTTTTTT
>TRBV7-6|TRBJ2-7|TRBD1|NA
CASSLAPGQNYEQYF
TGTGCCAGCAGCTTAGCTCCGGGACAGAACTACGAGCAGTACTTC
>TRBV2|TRBJ2-1|TRBD2|NA
CASRDLAGGDNEQFF
TGTGCCAGCAGAGACCTAGCGGGAGGTGACAATGAGCAGTTCTTC
>TRBV6-2/TRBV6-3|TRBJ2-7|TRBD1|NA
CASSGTPTGGEQYF
TGTGCCAGCAGTGGGACCCCGACAGGGGGCGAGCAGTACTTC
>TRBV7-8|TRBJ1-6|NA|NA
CASSLARAGADSPLHF
TGTGCCAGCAGCTTAGCGCGGGCAGGGGCAGATTCACCCCTCCACTTT
>TRBV6-5|TRBJ2-7|NA|once
CASRGGVYEQYF
TGTGCCAGCAGGGGGGGAGTATACGAGCAGTACTTC
>TRBV19|TRBJ1-4|NA|NA
CASSLRELNEKLFF
TGTGCCAGTAGTCTACGGGAGCTTAATGAAAAACTGTTTTTT
>TRBV6-1|TRBJ1-5|NA|NA
CASSKGQGNQPQHF
TGTGCCAGCAGTAAGGGGCAGGGCAATCAGCCCCAGCATTTT
>TRBV6-5|TRBJ2-7|TRBD2|NA
CASTSLAGDEQYF
TGTGCCAGCACCTCCCTAGCGGGAGACGAGCAGTACTTC